Listed below are T cell receptor beta chains from one sample, sequenced in a study of PD-1 blockade in classical Hodgkin lymphoma. Generated by immunoSEQ multiplex PCR, the TCRdb table keeps only in-frame clones and is missing some. The table lists around 29,000 clones, about 82% of them singletons, with approximately 0.65% in the top ten. Sequences were derived from CD4+ T cells from blood, sampled before the fourth cycle of nivolumab. The receptors originated from a human donor with classical Hodgkin lymphoma. Both conserved end residues are part of each CDR3. The order of the fields is D gene, clone size, V gene, J gene, CDR3 DNA, CDR3 protein. A D gene is named only where the DNA matches it firmly. Rows may omit the clone size; those that give it use once, few, many or a size class.

D: .; size: .; V: TRBV5-1; J: TRBJ2-2; DNA: TGCGCCAGCAGCTTGGAACCCCACACCGGGGAGCTGTTTTTT; CDR3: CASSLEPHTGELFF
D: TRBD1; size: .; V: TRBV19; J: TRBJ1-1; DNA: TGTGCCAGTAGGGGGGCACAGGGGGCATTAGCTGAAGCTTTCTTT; CDR3: CASRGAQGALAEAFF
D: TRBD1; size: .; V: TRBV28; J: TRBJ1-5; DNA: TGTGCCAGCAGCCATGCCGGGACAGTGTCCAATCAGCCCCAGCATTTT; CDR3: CASSHAGTVSNQPQHF
D: .; size: .; V: TRBV6-9; J: TRBJ2-4; DNA: TGTGCCAGCAGTTCCCGAAGGGGCATTCAGTACTTC; CDR3: CASSSRRGIQYF
D: .; size: once; V: TRBV11-3; J: TRBJ1-4; DNA: TGTGCCAGCAGTCCCAGACCCGCTGAAAAACTGTTTTTT; CDR3: CASSPRPAEKLFF
D: .; size: few; V: TRBV6-5; J: TRBJ2-7; DNA: TGTGCCAGCACAACGGGGCAGGGATCCCACGAGCAGTACTTC; CDR3: CASTTGQGSHEQYF
D: .; size: .; V: TRBV5-1; J: TRBJ1-1; DNA: TGCGCCAGCAGCTTGGCGGGGAATCCCACTGAAGCTTTCTTT; CDR3: CASSLAGNPTEAFF
D: .; size: .; V: TRBV18; J: TRBJ2-5; DNA: TGTGCCAGCTCACAAGGGAGGAACCAAGAGACCCAGTACTTC; CDR3: CASSQGRNQETQYF
D: .; size: .; V: TRBV5-1; J: TRBJ1-1; DNA: TGCGCCAGCACCCTATCAGGGTCCCCGAACACTGAAGCTTTCTTT; CDR3: CASTLSGSPNTEAFF
D: TRBD1; size: .; V: TRBV29-1; J: TRBJ2-2; DNA: TGCAGCGTTGCCAGGGACAGTCTCAGAGGGAACACCGGGGAGCTGTTTTTT; CDR3: CSVARDSLRGNTGELFF
D: .; size: .; V: TRBV7-8; J: TRBJ2-1; DNA: TGTGCCAGCAGCTTAGAGAGCCGTTACAATGAGCAGTTCTTC; CDR3: CASSLESRYNEQFF
D: .; size: .; V: TRBV6-6; J: TRBJ2-7; DNA: TGTGCCAGCACCCGAGCCCAGAATCGTGGTCCCCTCGAGCAGTACTTC; CDR3: CASTRAQNRGPLEQYF
D: .; size: few; V: TRBV30; J: TRBJ1-5; DNA: TGTGCCTGGAGGCTCGAGGGGGGGCAGGTCCATTTT; CDR3: CAWRLEGGQVHF
D: TRBD1; size: .; V: TRBV7-9; J: TRBJ1-1; DNA: TGTGCCAGCAGCAGGGGGCGCGGGAACACTGAAGCTTTCTTT; CDR3: CASSRGRGNTEAFF
D: .; size: .; V: TRBV13; J: TRBJ1-4; DNA: TGTGCCAGCAGCCCTACAGGGCCCAACCGCGAAAAACTGTTTTTT; CDR3: CASSPTGPNREKLFF
D: .; size: once; V: TRBV5-1; J: TRBJ1-1; DNA: TGCGCCAGCAGCTTGGCCGGCCAGAACACTGAAGCTTTCTTT; CDR3: CASSLAGQNTEAFF
D: TRBD1; size: .; V: TRBV9; J: TRBJ1-1; DNA: TGTGCCAGCAGCTTTCGTCAGGGGGAGACTGAAGCTTTCTTT; CDR3: CASSFRQGETEAFF
D: .; size: .; V: TRBV5-1; J: TRBJ2-5; DNA: TGCGCCAGCAGCTTGGGTGCGGACCAAGAGACCCAGTACTTC; CDR3: CASSLGADQETQYF
D: .; size: .; V: TRBV9; J: TRBJ2-5; DNA: TGTGCCAGCAGCGTAGGGACTTCCGTAGGGAATCAAGAGACCCAGTACTTC; CDR3: CASSVGTSVGNQETQYF
D: .; size: .; V: TRBV5-1; J: TRBJ1-2; DNA: TGCGCCAGCAGCTTGGGGGGGCTTAACTATGGCTACACCTTC; CDR3: CASSLGGLNYGYTF
D: .; size: .; V: TRBV5-1; J: TRBJ1-6; DNA: TGCGCCAGCAGCCTGACCAATTCACCCCTCCACTTT; CDR3: CASSLTNSPLHF
D: .; size: few; V: TRBV27; J: TRBJ1-5; DNA: TGTGCCAGCAGGCCGTACCAGCCCCAGCATTTT; CDR3: CASRPYQPQHF
D: TRBD2; size: .; V: TRBV7-9; J: TRBJ2-1; DNA: TGTGCCAGCAGCTTAGTTAGGGCGGGGGGGCCACACAATGAGCAGTTCTTC; CDR3: CASSLVRAGGPHNEQFF
D: .; size: .; V: TRBV4-1; J: TRBJ1-3; DNA: TGCGCCAGCAGCCAAGGGGGACAAGGAAACACCATATATTTT; CDR3: CASSQGGQGNTIYF
D: .; size: once; V: TRBV7-2; J: TRBJ2-5; DNA: TGTGCCAGCTCCGCAGGGATTTGGGAGACCCAGTACTTC; CDR3: CASSAGIWETQYF
D: .; size: .; V: TRBV10-1; J: TRBJ2-7; DNA: TGCGCCAGCTCCGACAACCTACACGAGCAGTACTTC; CDR3: CASSDNLHEQYF
D: TRBD1; size: .; V: TRBV5-5; J: TRBJ1-6; DNA: TGTGCCAGCAGCTTGGAGGGGGCCGGTTCACCCCTCCACTTT; CDR3: CASSLEGAGSPLHF
D: .; size: .; V: TRBV29-1; J: TRBJ2-6; DNA: TGCAGCGTTATGGGGTATGGGGCCAACGTCCTGACTTTC; CDR3: CSVMGYGANVLTF
D: .; size: few; V: TRBV11-2; J: TRBJ1-6; DNA: TGTGCCAGCAGCCTCGAGAATTCACCCCTCCACTTT; CDR3: CASSLENSPLHF
D: .; size: once; V: TRBV5-6; J: TRBJ1-6; DNA: TGTGCCAGCAGCTTGGTCTTTAGTCCGACACAAGTTAATTCACCCCTCCACTTT; CDR3: CASSLVFSPTQVNSPLHF
D: TRBD1; size: .; V: TRBV4-1; J: TRBJ1-1; DNA: TGCGCCAGCAGCCAAGACCTTGGGACAGGGAACATGAACACTGAAGCTTTCTTT; CDR3: CASSQDLGTGNMNTEAFF
D: .; size: once; V: TRBV28; J: TRBJ2-3; DNA: TGTGCCAGCAGTGTCGCCGGGACAATGACAGATACGCAGTATTTT; CDR3: CASSVAGTMTDTQYF
D: TRBD2; size: .; V: TRBV5-1; J: TRBJ2-2; DNA: TGCGCCAGCTTAGCGGGGCAGAACACCGGGGAGCTGTTTTTT; CDR3: CASLAGQNTGELFF
D: .; size: .; V: TRBV11-1; J: TRBJ2-7; DNA: TGTGCCAGCAGCTTAGTCGGAGGCGGCTACGAGCAGTACTTC; CDR3: CASSLVGGGYEQYF
D: .; size: .; V: TRBV6-6; J: TRBJ1-2; DNA: TGTGCCACGAAACAGGGCTTCCCCTATGGCTACACCTTC; CDR3: CATKQGFPYGYTF
D: TRBD2; size: .; V: TRBV5-1; J: TRBJ2-3; DNA: TGCGCCAGCAGCTGGTCGGGGGGGCAGGCAGATACGCAGTATTTT; CDR3: CASSWSGGQADTQYF
D: .; size: .; V: TRBV6-5; J: TRBJ1-1; DNA: TGTGCCAGCAGCCCCGCCGGGTGGGACACTGAAGCTTTCTTT; CDR3: CASSPAGWDTEAFF
D: .; size: few; V: TRBV2; J: TRBJ1-5; DNA: TGTGCCAGCAGTGAAGGGCCGAAGGGCAATCAGCCCCAGCATTTT; CDR3: CASSEGPKGNQPQHF
D: .; size: .; V: TRBV5-1; J: TRBJ1-1; DNA: TGCGCCACCCTTAAAGAGGGGAACACTGAAGCTTTCTTT; CDR3: CATLKEGNTEAFF
D: .; size: .; V: TRBV7-7; J: TRBJ2-5; DNA: TGTGCCAGCAGCTTAAACGTCCGGGGGAGGGAGACCCAGTACTTC; CDR3: CASSLNVRGRETQYF
D: .; size: .; V: TRBV20-1; J: TRBJ1-5; DNA: TGCAGTGCGGAGGATCAGCCCCAGCATTTT; CDR3: CSAEDQPQHF
D: .; size: .; V: TRBV28; J: TRBJ1-6; DNA: TGTGCCAGCAGTGTGGCAGGGGCGGGATCACCCCTCCACTTT; CDR3: CASSVAGAGSPLHF